The TCR beta chain described here comes from a study of blood T cell repertoires in COVID-19. Sequencing used immunoSEQ multiplex PCR; TCRdb keeps in-frame clones, though not all of them. The data show 110,000 to 150,000 clones, around 87% seen once. The germline CDR1 and CDR2 sequences are MDHEN and SYDVKM. There are 16 residues in the CDR3. Trimming cost V 6 bases and J 3 bases, with 18 bases left between them. The rearrangement uses TRBV28 and TRBJ2-1; tentatively, D is TRBD1 (5 bases). The receptor's source is a human donor in a cohort sampled during active COVID-19. Material for sequencing was peripheral blood. This CDR3 reads CASRDGALPYYNEQFF. The CDR3 DNA is TGTGCCAGCAGAGATGGGGCCCTTCCATACTACAATGAGCAGTTCTTC. The whole variable domain, filled in from reference TRBV28 and TRBJ2-1, reads DVKVTQSSRYLVKRTGEKVFLECVQDMDHENMFWYRQDPGLGLRLIYFSYDVKMKEKGDIPEGYSVSREKKERFSLILESASTNQTSMYLCASRDGALPYYNEQFFGPGTRLTVL.